A single sample gave rise to the 21 T cell receptor beta chains below, sequenced in a study of cytomegalovirus exposure and HLA in healthy donors. PCR involved 60 Vbeta and 13 Jbeta primers. TCRdb keeps only in-frame clones here, not all; method: immunoSEQ multiplex PCR. The sample lists some 160,000 clones, around 77% occurring once. The specimen was PBMCs. The receptors were gathered from a woman aged 25 to 45 in good health and CMV-seronegative.

This chain joins TRBV9 and TRBJ1-1; TRBD1 matches at 8 bases. The CDR3 runs 12 residues. Germline CDR1 SGDLS, CDR2 YYNGEE. V shed 4 bases, J shed 8 bases, and the junction held 4 bases outside the gene matches. The CDR3 is CASSSWTGEAFF. The CDR3 DNA sequence: TGTGCCAGCAGCTCTTGGACAGGGGAAGCTTTCTTT.

The V gene is TRBV4-3, the J gene TRBJ2-7; perhaps TRBD1 as D (6 bases). The CDR3 covers 14 residues. V lost 0 bases, J lost 5 bases, and 11 bases lay in between. Germline CDR1 is LGHNA and CDR2 is YSLEER. In DNA form, the CDR3 reads TGCGCCAGCAGCCAAGAGTGGTCAGGGGACGAGCAGTACTTC. Protein sequence: CASSQEWSGDEQYF.

The rearrangement links TRBV5-4 to TRBJ1-1; 8 bases are a match to TRBD1. The CDR3 consists of 14 residues. V was pared by 4 bases and J by 0 bases, with 2 bases of the junction left unmatched. In germline, CDR1 is SGHNT, CDR2 YYREEE (reference sequence). In nucleotides, the CDR3 is TGTGCCAGCAGCCTACAGGGGGTGAACACTGAAGCTTTCTTT. This gives the protein CASSLQGVNTEAFF.

This clone was counted a few times. The rearrangement links TRBV19 to TRBJ2-3; 8 bases map to TRBD1. The J segment lost 0 bases and the V segment lost 8 bases, leaving 1 base of the junction unmatched. The CDR3 covers 13 residues. The germline V gene encodes CDR1 LNHDA and CDR2 SQIVND (reference sequence). CDR3 loop: CASGQGSTDTQYF. DNA of the CDR3: TGTGCCAGTGGACAGGGCAGCACAGATACGCAGTATTTT.

The rearrangement links TRBV29-1 to TRBJ2-2; 7 bases align to TRBD1. Germline assignment: CDR1 SQVTM and CDR2 ANQGSEA. CDR3 length: 13 residues. V lost 1 base, J lost 6 bases, and 2 bases stayed unmatched. The CDR3 protein is CSVEGQGAGELFF. In nucleotides, the CDR3 is TGCAGCGTTGAAGGGCAGGGGGCCGGGGAGCTGTTTTTT.

The chain has TRBV4-3 and TRBJ2-1; the match to TRBD2 covers 8 bases. The CDR3 has 19 amino acids. The J segment lost 3 bases and the V segment lost 4 bases, leaving 17 bases of the junction unmatched. Germline CDR1 LGHNA, CDR2 YSLEER. The CDR3 coding sequence is TGCGCCAGCAGCCCTCAAGGAAAGCTACTAGCGGAAAGCTACAATGAGCAGTTCTTC. Its protein is CASSPQGKLLAESYNEQFF.

J is TRBJ2-3 and V is TRBV27; 9 bases match TRBD2. Germline CDR1 is MNHEY and CDR2 is SMNVEV (reference sequence). Unmatched junction bases numbered 11, after V lost 3 bases and J lost 1 base. The CDR3 length is 18 residues. CDR3 region: CASSFRAGGSKGTDTQYF. The CDR3 DNA reads TGTGCCAGCAGTTTCCGAGCGGGAGGATCCAAAGGCACAGATACGCAGTATTTT.

The chain uses TRBV30 and TRBJ1-1, with D perhaps matching TRBD1 (5 bases). This CDR3 is built from 11 residues. Germline V gene lookup returns CDR1 GTSNPN and CDR2 SVGIG (reference sequence). The V and J ends lost 8 bases and 11 bases respectively, with 18 bases between them. CDR3 DNA sequence: TGTGCCGGAGGGTACAGGACGCGCGCTTTCTTT. Amino acids: CAGGYRTRAFF. Drawing the rest from reference TRBV30 and TRBJ1-1, the complete variable domain is SQTIHQWPATLVQPVGSPLSLECTVEGTSNPNLYWYRQAAGRGLQLLFYSVGIGQISSEVPQNLSASRPQDRQFILSSKKLLLSDSGFYLCAGGYRTRAFFGQGTRLTVV.

There are a few counts of this clone. The chain couples TRBV6-5 to TRBJ1-2; possibly TRBD1 for D (6 bases). Germline V CDR1 and CDR2: MNHEY, SVGAGI. The CDR3 contains 16 residues. V shed 0 bases and J shed 6 bases, with 17 bases lying between them. The CDR3 region has the DNA TGTGCCAGCAGTTACTCGTATTCGACAGGCAGGGATGGCTACACCTTC. It is translated as CASSYSYSTGRDGYTF.

The chain carries TRBV7-2 and TRBJ2-7; 7 nucleotides match TRBD1. Looked up from germline, CDR1 is SGHTA and CDR2 is FQGNSA. With V trimmed by 5 bases and J by 2 bases, 6 bases remained unmatched. The CDR3 contains 14 residues. CDR3 sequence (DNA): TGTGCCAGCAGCCCAGGGGGTTACCCCTACGAGCAGTACTTC. Residues: CASSPGGYPYEQYF. Variable domain in full (rest from reference TRBV7-2 and TRBJ2-7): GAGVSQSPSNKVTEKGKDVELRCDPISGHTALYWYRQSLGQGLEFLIYFQGNSAPDKSGLPSDRFSAERTGGSVSTLTIQRTQQEDSAVYLCASSPGGYPYEQYFGPGTRLTVT.

The DNA for the CDR3 is TGTGCCAGCAGCTCCATAGGGGGCCGGGAGACCCAGTACTTC. Translating gives CASSSIGGRETQYF. This chain links TRBV5-4 with TRBJ2-5; 7 bases fit TRBD1. Trimming cost V 3 bases and J 5 bases; bases outside gene matches: 7. The germline gives CDR1 SGHNT, CDR2 YYREEE (reference sequence). The CDR3 runs to 14 residues.

The chain is built from TRBV10-3 and TRBJ1-1; TRBD1 might be the D (5 bases). Germline assignment: CDR1 ENHRY and CDR2 SYGVKD. This CDR3 has 15 residues. V was clipped by 7 bases and J by 1 base, with 16 bases between them. The CDR3 sequence is CAIKGQGSGNTEAFF. CDR3 nucleotide sequence: TGTGCCATCAAAGGGCAGGGCTCTGGGAACACTGAAGCTTTCTTT.

This rearrangement joins TRBV11-2 to TRBJ2-1; weak D call: TRBD2 (6 bases). Germline CDR1 reads SGHAT; CDR2 reads FQNNGV. The CDR3 has 14 amino acids. The V gene lost 1 base and the J gene lost 10 bases, with 14 bases spanning the gap. CDR3 sequence reads: CASSLAGGEQEQFF. DNA of the CDR3: TGTGCCAGCAGCTTAGCGGGCGGGGAGCAGGAGCAGTTCTTC.

The chain recombines TRBV7-9 with TRBJ2-3, with 7 bases identical to TRBD2. With 5 bases clipped from V and 2 bases from J, the junction kept 7 bases outside the gene matches. From germline, CDR1 is SEHNR and CDR2 FQNEAQ (reference sequence). This CDR3 has 15 residues. CDR3 protein: CASSRGDRYTDTQYF. CDR3 bases: TGTGCCAGCAGCCGGGGGGACCGATACACAGATACGCAGTATTTT.

This clone was counted only a few times. V is TRBV10-3 and J is TRBJ1-1; D is ambiguous. The CDR3 runs to 14 residues. Trimming stripped 5 bases from V and 3 bases from J, with 13 bases between. CDR1 ENHRY and CDR2 SYGVKD come from the germline V gene. The CDR3 region is CAISQTEMDTEAFF. The CDR3 DNA sequence: TGTGCCATCAGTCAAACAGAGATGGACACTGAAGCTTTCTTT.

The chain uses TRBV28 and TRBJ2-1; the match to TRBD2 covers 10 bases. Germline assignment: CDR1 MDHEN and CDR2 SYDVKM. With 6 bases clipped from V and 5 bases from J, the junction kept 16 bases outside the gene matches. CDR3 size: 18 residues. The CDR3 bases are TGTGCCAGCAGAAACCCCGACCCTGGGACTAGCGTCCACAATGAGCAGTTCTTC. This encodes CASRNPDPGTSVHNEQFF.

J is TRBJ1-2 and V is TRBV2; D remains ambiguous. Trimming shortened V by 6 bases and J by 9 bases, and 14 bases separated the two germline ends. The CDR3 loop spans 12 amino acids. Germline V gene lookup returns CDR1 SNHLY and CDR2 FYNNEI. CDR3 sequence: CASSPGNGSYTF. The CDR3 region has the DNA TGTGCCAGCAGCCCCGGGAACGGAAGCTACACCTTC.

The V call is TRBV6-5, the J call TRBJ2-7; D is ambiguous. V lost 6 bases and J lost 0, with 15 bases in between. The CDR3 contains 15 residues. CDR1 and CDR2 from the germline V gene are MNHEY and SVGAGI. CDR3 protein: CASSQTLASSYEQYF. Here the CDR3 DNA reads TGTGCCAGCAGCCAAACCCTGGCTAGCTCCTACGAGCAGTACTTC.

The rearrangement links TRBV21-1 to TRBJ2-7; the D segment call TRBD2 is taken from the table without a DNA check. TRBV21-1 is classified as a pseudogene. The CDR3 sequence is 14 residues long. The CDR3 sequence: CASAEAGISYEQYF. For the CDR3, the DNA is TGTGCCAGCGCGGAGGCAGGCATATCCTACGAGCAGTACTTC.

As to this clone: One end of the junction varies from germline; a read error may be responsible. The DNA for the CDR3 is TGTGCCAGCAGCTTAGTGGGACAAGGGACCCAGTACTTC. This sequence encodes CASSLVGQGTQYF. The chain has TRBV7-2 and TRBJ2-5; the D gene is possibly TRBD1 (6 bases). Germline CDR1 SGHTA, CDR2 FQGNSA. This CDR3 is 13 amino acids long.

The rearrangement joins TRBV2 to TRBJ1-3; D gene unclear. Germline values: CDR1 SNHLY, CDR2 FYNNEI. CDR3 length: 15 residues. V lost 3 bases to trimming and J lost 0 bases, with 9 bases between them. As DNA, the CDR3 is TGTGCCAGCAGTGAGTCTAGGTACTCTGGAAACACCATATATTTT. Translation gives CASSESRYSGNTIYF.